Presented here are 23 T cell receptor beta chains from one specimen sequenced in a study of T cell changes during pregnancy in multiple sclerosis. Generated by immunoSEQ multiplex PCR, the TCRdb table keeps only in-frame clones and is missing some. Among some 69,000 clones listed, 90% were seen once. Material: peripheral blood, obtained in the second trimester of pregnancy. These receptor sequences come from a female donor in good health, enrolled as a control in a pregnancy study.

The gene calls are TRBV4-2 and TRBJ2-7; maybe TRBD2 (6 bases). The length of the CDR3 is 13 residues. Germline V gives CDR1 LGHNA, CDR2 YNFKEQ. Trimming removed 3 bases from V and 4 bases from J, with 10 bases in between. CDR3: CASSQLARYEQYF. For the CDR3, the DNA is TGTGCCAGCAGCCAGCTAGCGCGGTACGAGCAGTACTTC.

In nucleotides, the CDR3 is TGTGCCAGCAGCTTGGGGGGCAGGGTCTACGAGCAGTACTTC. Amino acids: CASSLGGRVYEQYF. The chain joins TRBV5-6 to TRBJ2-7; TRBD1 might be the D (5 bases). From germline, CDR1 is SGHDT and CDR2 YYEEEE. Trimming took off 0 bases at V and 3 bases at J, with 10 bases between the two ends. The CDR3 length is 14 residues. Full variable domain (remainder filled in from reference TRBV5-6 and TRBJ2-7): DAGVTQSPTHLIKTRGQQVTLRCSPKSGHDTVSWYQQALGQGPQFIFQYYEEEERQRGNFPDRFSGHQFPNYSSELNVNALLLGDSALYLCASSLGGRVYEQYFGPGTRLTVT.

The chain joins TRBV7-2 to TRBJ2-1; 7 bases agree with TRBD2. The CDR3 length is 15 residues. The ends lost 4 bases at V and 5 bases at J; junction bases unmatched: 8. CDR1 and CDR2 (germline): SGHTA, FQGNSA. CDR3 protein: CASSSSAGRNNEQFF. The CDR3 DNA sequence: TGTGCCAGCAGCTCCTCAGCGGGAAGGAACAATGAGCAGTTCTTC. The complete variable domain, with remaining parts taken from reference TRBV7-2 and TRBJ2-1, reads GAGVSQSPSNKVTEKGKDVELRCDPISGHTALYWYRQSLGQGLEFLIYFQGNSAPDKSGLPSDRFSAERTGGSVSTLTIQRTQQEDSAVYLCASSSSAGRNNEQFFGPGTRLTVL.

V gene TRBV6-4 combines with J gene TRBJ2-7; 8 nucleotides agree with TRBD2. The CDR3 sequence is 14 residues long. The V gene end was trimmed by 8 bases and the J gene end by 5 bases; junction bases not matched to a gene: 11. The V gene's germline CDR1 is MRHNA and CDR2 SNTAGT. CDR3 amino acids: CASAPSGSTHEQYF. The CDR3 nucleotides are TGTGCCAGCGCCCCCAGCGGGAGTACCCACGAGCAGTACTTC.

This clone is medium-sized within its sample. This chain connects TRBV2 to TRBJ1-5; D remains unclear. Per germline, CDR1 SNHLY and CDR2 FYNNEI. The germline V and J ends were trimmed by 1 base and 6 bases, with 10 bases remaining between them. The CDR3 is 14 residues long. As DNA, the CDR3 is TGTGCCAGCAGTGAAGGGGCGCGGGGTCAGCCCCAGCATTTT. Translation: CASSEGARGQPQHF.

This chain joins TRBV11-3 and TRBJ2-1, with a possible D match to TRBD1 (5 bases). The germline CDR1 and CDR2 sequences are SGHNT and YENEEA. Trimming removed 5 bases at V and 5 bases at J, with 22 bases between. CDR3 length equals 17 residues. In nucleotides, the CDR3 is TGTGCCAGCAGCCCTTATGGCGTCAGGGTTCCGAACAATGAGCAGTTCTTC. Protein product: CASSPYGVRVPNNEQFF.

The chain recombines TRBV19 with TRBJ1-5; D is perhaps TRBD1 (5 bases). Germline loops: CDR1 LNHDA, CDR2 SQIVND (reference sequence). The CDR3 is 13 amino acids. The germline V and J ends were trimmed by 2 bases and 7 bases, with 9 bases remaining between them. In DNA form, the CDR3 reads TGTGCCAGTAGTATAAAAAGGGGCCAGCCCCAGCATTTT. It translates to CASSIKRGQPQHF.

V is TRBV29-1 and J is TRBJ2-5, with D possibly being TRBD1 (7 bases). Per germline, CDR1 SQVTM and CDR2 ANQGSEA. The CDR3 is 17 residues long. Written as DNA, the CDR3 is TGCAGAGTGGGTGACAGGGAAGCCCTACTAGGGAGGGAGACCCAGTACTTC. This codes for CRVGDREALLGRETQYF.

CDR3 coding DNA: TGTGCCAGCAGCTTTAATTGGCTGGCAGGGGCCAACGTCCTGACTTTC. This gives the protein CASSFNWLAGANVLTF. This chain uses TRBV28 with TRBJ2-6; D gene ambiguous. V lost 6 bases, J lost 4 bases, and 16 bases lay in between. The CDR3 is made up of 16 amino acids. From germline, CDR1 is MDHEN and CDR2 SYDVKM.

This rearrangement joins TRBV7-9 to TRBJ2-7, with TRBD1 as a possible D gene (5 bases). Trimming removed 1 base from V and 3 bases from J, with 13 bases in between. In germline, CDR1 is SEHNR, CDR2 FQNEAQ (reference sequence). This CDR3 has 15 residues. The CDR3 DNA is TGTGCCAGCAGCTTAGTGGTCGGACACGTCTACGAGCAGTACTTC. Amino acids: CASSLVVGHVYEQYF.

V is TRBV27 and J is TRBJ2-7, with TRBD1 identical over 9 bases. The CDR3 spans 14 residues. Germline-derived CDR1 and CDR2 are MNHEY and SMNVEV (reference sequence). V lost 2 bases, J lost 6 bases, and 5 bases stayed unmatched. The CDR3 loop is CASSLGTGRVEQYF. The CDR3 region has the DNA TGTGCCAGCAGTTTAGGGACAGGGCGAGTCGAGCAGTACTTC.

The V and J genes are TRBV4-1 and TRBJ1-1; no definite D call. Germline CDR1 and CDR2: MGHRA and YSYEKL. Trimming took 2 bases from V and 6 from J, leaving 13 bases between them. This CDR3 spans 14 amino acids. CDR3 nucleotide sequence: TGCGCCAGCAGCCAACAAGGGAAAGCGGCTGAAGCTTTCTTT. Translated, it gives CASSQQGKAAEAFF.

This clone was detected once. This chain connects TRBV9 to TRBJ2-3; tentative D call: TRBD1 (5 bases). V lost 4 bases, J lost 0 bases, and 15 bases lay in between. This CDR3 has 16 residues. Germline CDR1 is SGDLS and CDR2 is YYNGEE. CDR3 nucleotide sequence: TGTGCCAGCAGCACCACAGGTGGAACTAGCACAGATACGCAGTATTTT. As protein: CASSTTGGTSTDTQYF.

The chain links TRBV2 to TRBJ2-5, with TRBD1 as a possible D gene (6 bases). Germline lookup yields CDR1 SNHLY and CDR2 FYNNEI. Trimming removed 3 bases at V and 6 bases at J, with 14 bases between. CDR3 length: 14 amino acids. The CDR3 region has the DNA TGTGCCAGCAGTGAGACAGGCCCCATGAAGACCCAGTACTTC. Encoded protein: CASSETGPMKTQYF.

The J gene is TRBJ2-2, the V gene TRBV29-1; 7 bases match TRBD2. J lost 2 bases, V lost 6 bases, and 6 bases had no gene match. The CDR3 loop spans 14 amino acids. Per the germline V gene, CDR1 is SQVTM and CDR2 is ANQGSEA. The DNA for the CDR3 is TGCAGCGTGTTGACTAGCATCAACACCGGGGAGCTGTTTTTT. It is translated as CSVLTSINTGELFF.

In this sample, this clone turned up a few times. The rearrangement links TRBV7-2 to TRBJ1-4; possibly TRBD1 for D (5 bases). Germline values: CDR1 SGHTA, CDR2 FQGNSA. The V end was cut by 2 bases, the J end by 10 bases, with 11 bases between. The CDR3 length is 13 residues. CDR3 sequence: CASSLQGGRKLFF. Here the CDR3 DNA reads TGTGCCAGCAGCTTACAGGGAGGTCGAAAACTGTTTTTT.

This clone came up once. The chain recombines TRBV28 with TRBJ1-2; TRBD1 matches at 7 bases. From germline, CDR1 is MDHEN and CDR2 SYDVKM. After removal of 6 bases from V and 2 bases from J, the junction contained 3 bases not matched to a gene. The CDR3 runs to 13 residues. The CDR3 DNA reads TGTGCCAGCAGGACAGGGACCAACTATGGCTACACCTTC. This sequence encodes CASRTGTNYGYTF.

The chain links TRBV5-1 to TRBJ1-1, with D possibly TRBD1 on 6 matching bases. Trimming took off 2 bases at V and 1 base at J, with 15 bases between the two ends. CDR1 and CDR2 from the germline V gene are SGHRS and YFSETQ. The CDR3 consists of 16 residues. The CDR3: CASSLYPGQTNTEAFF. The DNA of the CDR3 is TGCGCCAGCAGCTTATACCCGGGACAAACGAACACTGAAGCTTTCTTT.

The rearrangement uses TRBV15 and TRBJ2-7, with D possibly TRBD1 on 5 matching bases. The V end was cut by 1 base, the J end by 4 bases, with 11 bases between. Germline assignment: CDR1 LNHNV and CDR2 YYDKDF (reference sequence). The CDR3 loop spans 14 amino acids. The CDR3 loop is CATSRGTGWYEQYF. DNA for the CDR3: TGTGCCACCAGCAGAGGAACAGGTTGGTACGAGCAGTACTTC.

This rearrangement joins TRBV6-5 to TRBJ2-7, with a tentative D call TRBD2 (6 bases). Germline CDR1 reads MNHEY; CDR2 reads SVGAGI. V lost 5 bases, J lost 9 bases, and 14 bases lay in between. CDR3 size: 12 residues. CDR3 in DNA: TGTGCCAGCAGTAATCTCGGGGGACGGCAGTACTTC. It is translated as CASSNLGGRQYF.

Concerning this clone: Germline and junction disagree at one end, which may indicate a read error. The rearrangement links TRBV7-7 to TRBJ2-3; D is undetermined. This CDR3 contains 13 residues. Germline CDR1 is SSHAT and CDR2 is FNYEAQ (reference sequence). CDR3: CASSSYITDTQYF. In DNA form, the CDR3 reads TGTGCTAGCAGCTCATACATCACAGATACGCAGTATTTT.

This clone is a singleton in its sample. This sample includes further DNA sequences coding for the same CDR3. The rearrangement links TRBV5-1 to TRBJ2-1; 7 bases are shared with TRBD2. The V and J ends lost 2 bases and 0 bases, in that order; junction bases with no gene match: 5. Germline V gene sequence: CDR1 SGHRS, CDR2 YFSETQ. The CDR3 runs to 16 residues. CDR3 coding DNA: TGCGCCAGCAGCTTTTTAGCGGGTGCCTCCTACAATGAGCAGTTCTTC. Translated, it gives CASSFLAGASYNEQFF.

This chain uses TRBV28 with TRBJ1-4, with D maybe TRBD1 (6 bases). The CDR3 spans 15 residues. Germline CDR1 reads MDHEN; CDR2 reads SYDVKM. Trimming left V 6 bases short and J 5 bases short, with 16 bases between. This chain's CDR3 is CASSLPGGANEKLFF. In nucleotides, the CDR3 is TGTGCCAGCAGCCTTCCGGGGGGGGCGAATGAAAAACTGTTTTTT.